This T cell receptor (beta chain) was profiled in a study of Graves' ophthalmopathy and Graves' hyperthyroidism listed by TCRdb under 2018. General notes on the study: Stable hyperthyroidism was defined as no progression to ophthalmopathy within 18 months of follow-up. TCR beta repertoire signatures were used to distinguish Graves' ophthalmopathy from Graves' hyperthyroidism and to predict progression to ophthalmopathy. In total, 135 blood samples were TCR-sequenced: approximately 42 ophthalmopathy, over 70 hyperthyroidism and some 17 hyperthyroidism-to-ophthalmopathy patients. A discovery set of more than 90 patients (roughly 43 ophthalmopathy, 55 to 65 stable hyperthyroidism) was enrolled to explore V-J signatures distinguishing ophthalmopathy from hyperthyroidism. For independent validation, a separate cohort was made up of 18 hyperthyroidism patients plus 17 patients who later progressed from hyperthyroidism to ophthalmopathy. T-cell repertoires of thyroid tissue and blood were compared in over 5 hyperthyroidism patients. Following sample collection, hyperthyroidism patients were given methimazole at a starting dose of 30 mg daily, and ophthalmopathy patients were given high-dose intravenous methylprednisolone. Broad study findings and their caveats: Among expanded thyroid clonotypes with frequency above 0.001, most also showed up in blood, which suggests that blood repertoires may reflect the thyroid immune response. No statistical method was used to set the sample size in advance, and the investigators knew which group each participant was assigned to. In validation, the model predicted ophthalmopathy progression with 55% to 71% sensitivity and about 73% specificity; roughly eleven predicted patients were CT-confirmed with GO in a median of around 6.5 months. The 13-signature model separated ophthalmopathy from stable hyperthyroidism with roughly 90% sensitivity and almost 84% specificity in cross-validation, and 80%/75% in the test set.

CDR1 SGHNT and CDR2 YYREEE are derived from the germline V gene (reference sequence). V is pruned by 4 bases and J by 4 bases, leaving 14 bases of the junction without a gene match. The CDR3 runs 18 amino acids, cysteine and phenylalanine included. Of all the DNA, just the CDR3 is kept, 54 bases in frame from base 1. The hyperthyroidism patients were 18 to 65 years old and newly diagnosed, with a disease duration of less than 2 months. Anyone with other autoimmune diseases, uncontrolled infections, pregnancy or lactation was excluded from the study. Diagnosis was based on clinical symptoms, serum thyroxine, TRAb, thyroid ultrasound and orbital computed tomography. Total RNA was extracted using Trizol reagent, and RNA quality was checked on an Agilent 2100 Bioanalyzer. In the case of this clonotype: Its antigen target is currently unknown. This clone may be a read error of a much larger clone one base away.

For repertoire sequencing, the TCR beta CDR3 regions were amplified from RNA transcripts. The first round of RT-PCR was done with HTBI primers and the Qiagen OneStep RT-PCR kit, and was followed by a second round of multiplex PCR, then size selection and purification. Sequencing of the libraries was carried out on an Illumina HiSeq2000 in paired-end mode with 100 bp reads. For the original study's pipeline: SOAPnuke was used to process the reads, removing any read that contained adapters or uncalled bases, had a mean Phred below 15, or lacked an exact match to the constant primer or identifier. High-quality paired reads were merged with COPE v1.2.5. Each unique nucleotide sequence was treated as a clonotype, and MiTCR v1.1 was used to align the clonotypes to the IMGT TRB V, D and J references. The analysis was limited to V-J combinations with a frequency above 0.0001, which together covered 99.2% of the repertoires. A TCR clonal expansion and chaos score per V-J combination was defined as the ratio of F50 clonal expansion to chaos observed in the TCRdist matrix. Welch's t-statistics and random forest were used to narrow the features down to around 12 V-J combinations, which were then fed into a naive Bayes classifier. The similarity between thyroid and blood repertoires was quantified using the Morisita-Horn index. TCRdb's own reprocessing of the public reads used fastp at Q25 and MiXCR and kept productive beta chains. Records with the same CDR3 protein are collapsed into one entry carrying the most frequent genes and DNA. The V and J calls come from TCRdb's annotation, not from the publication. The sample table holds around 520,000 distinct CDR3 sequences, of which roughly 40% were seen once. Of the sample, 3.5% to 4.5% falls within the top ten clones.

Specimen: peripheral blood or thyroid tissue (not recorded which). Rearrangement joined TRBV5-4 to TRBJ2-2, and 9 junction bases match TRBD2. The TCR originated in an adult man with Graves' hyperthyroidism. Read as DNA, the sequence is TGTGCCAGCAGCGTATCGGGACTAGCAGGGACGGGCACCGGGGAGCTGTTTTTT. It encodes CASSVSGLAGTGTGELFF.